This record concerns one T cell receptor beta chain sequence. The CDR3 sequence is 15 residues long. Germline assignment: CDR1 MNHEY and CDR2 SMNVEV (reference sequence). Trimming stripped 6 bases from V and 6 bases from J, with 18 bases between. This entry belongs to a study of shared T cell receptors in the human thymus. Assay: immunoSEQ multiplex PCR; the TCRdb copy retains only in-frame clones and omits some. Of some 640,000 clones in the sample, about 90% were seen once. This same sample was also taken into another study, of human thymus T cells.

This sequence was found in a boy less than two years old with a congenital heart defect. The gene calls are TRBV27 and TRBJ1-5; a weak D match, TRBD1 (6 bases). The sample was thymocytes. In DNA form, the CDR3 reads TGTGCCAGCAGCCCCGCGGGCAGGGGTTTTCAGCCCCAGCATTTT. Translated, it gives CASSPAGRGFQPQHF.